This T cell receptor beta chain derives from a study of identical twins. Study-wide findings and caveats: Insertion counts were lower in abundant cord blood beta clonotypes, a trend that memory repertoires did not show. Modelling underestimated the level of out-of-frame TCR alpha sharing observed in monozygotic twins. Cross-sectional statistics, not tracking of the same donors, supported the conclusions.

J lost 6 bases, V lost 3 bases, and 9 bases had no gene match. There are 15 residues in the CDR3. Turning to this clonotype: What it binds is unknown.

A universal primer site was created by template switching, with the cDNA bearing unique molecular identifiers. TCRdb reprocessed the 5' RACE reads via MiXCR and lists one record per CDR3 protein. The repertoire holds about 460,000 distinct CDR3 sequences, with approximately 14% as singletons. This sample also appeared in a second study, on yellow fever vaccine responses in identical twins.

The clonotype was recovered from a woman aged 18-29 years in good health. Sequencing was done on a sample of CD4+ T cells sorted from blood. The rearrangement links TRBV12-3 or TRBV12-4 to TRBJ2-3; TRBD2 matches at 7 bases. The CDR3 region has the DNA TGTGCCAGCAGTTTCGTTATGGGGGGGTCGGATACGCAGTATTTT. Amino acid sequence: CASSFVMGGSDTQYF.